A single sample gave rise to the 9 T cell receptor beta chains below, sequenced in a study of blood T cell repertoires in COVID-19. Only in-frame clones appear in the TCRdb table, and some are missing; sequencing was by immunoSEQ multiplex PCR. The sample contains about 160,000 clones, roughly four fifths of which appear only once. Sequenced material: peripheral blood. The receptors were sampled from a man aged 55 to 70 with active or convalescent COVID-19.

The chain has TRBV19 and TRBJ2-1, with 10 positions matching TRBD2. Per the germline V gene, CDR1 is LNHDA and CDR2 is SQIVND (reference sequence). The CDR3 totals 16 residues. The ends lost 6 bases at V and 10 bases at J; junction bases unmatched: 15. CDR3 protein: CASRTGASGRNWEQFF. In nucleotides, the CDR3 is TGTGCCAGTAGGACCGGGGCTAGCGGGAGAAATTGGGAGCAGTTCTTC.

V is TRBV6-2 or TRBV6-3 and J is TRBJ2-7, with 12 bases lining up with TRBD2. Trimming cost V 6 bases and J 0 bases; bases outside gene matches: 3. Germline CDR1 is MNHEY and CDR2 is SVGEGT. CDR3 length: 15 residues. The CDR3 coding sequence is TGTGCCAGCAGACCTAGCGGGAGGGCCTCCTACGAGCAGTACTTC. Its protein is CASRPSGRASYEQYF.

This clone has only a few counts. The chain couples TRBV9 to TRBJ1-2; TRBD1 aligns across 7 bases. Germline assignment: CDR1 SGDLS and CDR2 YYNGEE. The CDR3 is 14 amino acids. Trimming removed 3 bases from V and 3 bases from J; junction bases left unmatched: 5. This CDR3 reads CASSDTGTDYGYTF. CDR3 nucleotide sequence: TGTGCCAGCAGCGATACAGGGACAGACTATGGCTACACCTTC.

Only a few counts were recorded for this clone. V is TRBV10-2 and J is TRBJ1-1; 7 nucleotides agree with TRBD1. Trimming removed 3 bases from V and 5 bases from J; junction bases left unmatched: 15. Germline loops: CDR1 WSHSY, CDR2 SAAADI. The CDR3 length is 17 residues. The CDR3 nucleotides are TGCGCCAGCAGTGATGGTGTTGTTAGGGGGCTCGGAACTGAAGCTTTCTTT. Translation: CASSDGVVRGLGTEAFF.

This chain links TRBV29-1 with TRBJ1-2; 8 positions agree with TRBD1. With V trimmed by 4 bases and J by 0 bases, 1 base remained unmatched. Germline lookup yields CDR1 SQVTM and CDR2 ANQGSEA. The CDR3 is 13 amino acids. CDR3 region: CSVGQGTNYGYTF. CDR3 DNA sequence: TGCAGCGTTGGACAGGGGACTAACTATGGCTACACCTTC.

CDR3 DNA sequence: TGTGCCACCAGGGTTGAGGAGACCCAGTACTTC. It is translated as CATRVEETQYF. The chain links TRBV11-2 to TRBJ2-5, with TRBD1 as a possible D gene (5 bases). Trimming shortened V by 10 bases and J by 5 bases, and 11 bases separated the two germline ends. Germline CDR1 SGHAT, CDR2 FQNNGV. The CDR3 is 11 amino acids.

V and J are TRBV6-6 and TRBJ1-6; 7 bases line up with TRBD1. Germline V gives CDR1 MNHNY, CDR2 SVGAGI (reference sequence). CDR3 size: 11 residues. The V segment lost 5 bases and the J segment 16 bases; nucleotides outside the gene matches: 5. The CDR3 nucleotides are TGTGCCAGCAGTCTCCAGGGGGATCTCCACTTT. This sequence encodes CASSLQGDLHF.

This clone was counted a few times. V usage is TRBV24-1 and J usage is TRBJ2-3; 8 positions match TRBD2. V lost 9 bases to trimming and J lost 1 base; unmatched junction nucleotides: 8. The germline gives CDR1 KGHDR, CDR2 SFDVKD. The CDR3 runs 15 residues. CDR3 sequence: CATRDLSGGTDTQYF. Here the CDR3 DNA reads TGTGCCACCCGAGACCTTAGCGGGGGCACAGATACGCAGTATTTT.

CDR3 amino acids: CASSYLQGASGNTIYF. DNA for the CDR3: TGTGCCAGCAGTTACTTACAGGGGGCGTCTGGAAACACCATATATTTT. The V and J genes are TRBV6-6 and TRBJ1-3; 9 bases are shared with TRBD1. The CDR3 length is 16 residues. V trimming: 1 base; J trimming: 1 base; junction bases outside the gene matches: 2. In germline, CDR1 is MNHNY, CDR2 SVGAGI (reference sequence).